The 14 T cell receptor beta chains given below trace back to one sample, sequenced in a study of OX40 agonist ivuxolimab in advanced cancers. Method: immunoSEQ multiplex PCR; TCRdb's copy keeps in-frame clones and lacks some. The sample lists fewer than 50,000 clones; approximately 91% were seen once. The source material was CD4+ or CD8+ T cells sorted from blood, sampled in a trial of the OX40 agonist ivuxolimab. The receptors were gathered from an adult with an advanced solid tumor such as melanoma, head and neck, liver or kidney cancer.

The J gene is TRBJ1-5, the V gene TRBV10-3; maybe TRBD1 (5 bases). V gave up 4 bases and J gave up 6 bases, with 13 bases separating them. The CDR3 covers 14 residues. The V gene's germline CDR1 is ENHRY and CDR2 SYGVKD. The CDR3 loop is CAISVEGLGQPQHF. DNA of the CDR3: TGTGCCATCAGTGTGGAGGGGTTGGGTCAGCCCCAGCATTTT.

The rearrangement uses TRBV18 and TRBJ2-1, with TRBD1 identical over 7 bases. J lost 6 bases, V lost 3 bases, and 2 bases had no gene match. CDR1 and CDR2 from the germline V gene are KGHSH and LQKENI. This CDR3 contains 13 residues. The CDR3 reads CASSPTGRNEQFF. CDR3 nucleotide sequence: TGTGCCAGCTCACCGACAGGGCGCAATGAGCAGTTCTTC.

The genes are TRBV5-1 and TRBJ1-1; 12 bases are a match to TRBD1. Germline CDR1 reads SGHRS; CDR2 reads YFSETQ. Trimming took 7 bases from V and 0 from J; bases not matched to a gene: 4. There are 15 residues in the CDR3. For the CDR3, the DNA is TGCGCCAGCGCCGGGACAGGGGGCATGAACACTGAAGCTTTCTTT. It translates to CASAGTGGMNTEAFF. The whole variable domain, remainder taken from reference TRBV5-1 and TRBJ1-1, is KAGVTQTPRYLIKTRGQQVTLSCSPISGHRSVSWYQQTPGQGLQFLFEYFSETQRNKGNFPGRFSGRQFSNSRSEMNVSTLELGDSALYLCASAGTGGMNTEAFFGQGTRLTVV.

This clone is a singleton in its sample. Sequence at one end of the junction differs from germline and may be a read error. The V gene is TRBV10-3, the J gene TRBJ2-7; TRBD2 matches at 9 bases. Germline values: CDR1 ENHRY, CDR2 SYGVKD. The CDR3 consists of 14 residues. DNA of the CDR3: TGTGCCAGCAGTGGGGCGGGAGGGCGGTACGAGCAGTACTTC. It specifies CASSGAGGRYEQYF.

The rearrangement links TRBV7-6 to TRBJ2-5; D not certain. Germline lookup yields CDR1 SGHVS and CDR2 FNYEAQ. The CDR3 has 15 residues. Trimming stripped 0 bases from V and 1 base from J, with 9 bases between. This chain's CDR3 is CASSLAPDRQETQYF. The CDR3 nucleotides are TGTGCCAGCAGCTTAGCGCCGGACCGCCAAGAGACCCAGTACTTC.

CDR3 in amino acids: CASSVGIVNTGELFF. Written as DNA, the CDR3 is TGTGCCAGCAGCGTAGGGATTGTGAACACCGGGGAGCTGTTTTTT. V and J are TRBV9 and TRBJ2-2; D gene unclear. Germline V CDR1 and CDR2: SGDLS, YYNGEE. The CDR3 contains 15 residues. The ends were cut back, 0 bases at V and 1 base at J, with 7 bases in the middle.

This chain uses TRBV11-2 with TRBJ1-1; no firm D call. Trimming pared 4 bases from V and 1 base from J, leaving 10 bases between. Per germline, CDR1 SGHAT and CDR2 FQNNGV. The CDR3 consists of 14 residues. The CDR3 coding sequence is TGTGCCAGCAGCTATCAGGAAACGAACACTGAAGCTTTCTTT. It is translated as CASSYQETNTEAFF.

The chain recombines TRBV6-1 with TRBJ1-1, with unresolved D. The V gene lost 7 bases and the J gene lost 0 bases, with 9 bases spanning the gap. The CDR3 length is 13 residues. Germline V gene data show CDR1 as MNHNS and CDR2 as SASEGT. In DNA, the CDR3 is TGTGCCAGCACACGCACTCTGAACACTGAAGCTTTCTTT. Its translation: CASTRTLNTEAFF.

The rearrangement links TRBV5-1 to TRBJ1-3; D possibly corresponds to TRBD1 (5 bases). The V gene lost 2 bases and the J gene lost 0 bases, with 9 bases spanning the gap. The CDR3 covers 15 residues. Germline V gene lookup returns CDR1 SGHRS and CDR2 YFSETQ. In nucleotides, the CDR3 is TGCGCCAGCAGCTTTTCAGGGCCCTCTGGAAACACCATATATTTT. Encoded protein: CASSFSGPSGNTIYF.

V is TRBV28 and J is TRBJ2-1; TRBD1 matches 8 bases. V shed 5 bases and J 8 bases; nucleotides not matched to a gene: 5. The CDR3 is 13 residues long. Germline assignment: CDR1 MDHEN and CDR2 SYDVKM. The CDR3 sequence is CASSLDRGDEQFF. For the CDR3, the DNA is TGTGCCAGCAGTCTCGACAGGGGCGATGAGCAGTTCTTC.

V is TRBV5-6 and J is TRBJ2-7; the D gene could be TRBD1 or TRBD2 (5 bases each). Germline V CDR1 and CDR2: SGHDT, YYEEEE. V shed 0 bases and J shed 7 bases, with 17 bases lying between them. The CDR3 runs 15 residues. The CDR3 coding sequence is TGTGCCAGCAGCTTGGTTGGGACCTCAACGGGGGAGCAGTACTTC. The encoded protein is CASSLVGTSTGEQYF.

This clone has more than one count but fewer than ten. The V call is TRBV18, the J call TRBJ1-5; D unclear. There are 13 residues in the CDR3. V was shortened by 6 bases and J by 5 bases, with 11 bases between the two germline ends. Germline CDR1 reads KGHSH; CDR2 reads LQKENI. The CDR3 spells CASSPEQYQPQHF. The CDR3 DNA follows: TGTGCCAGCTCTCCAGAACAGTATCAGCCCCAGCATTTT.

This rearrangement joins TRBV7-8 to TRBJ2-7; D is ambiguous. The V gene lost 2 bases and the J gene lost 12 bases, with 14 bases spanning the gap. Germline V gene lookup returns CDR1 SGHVS and CDR2 FQNEAQ. CDR3 length: 12 residues. The CDR3 sequence is CASSLSVGFRYF. The CDR3 nucleotides are TGTGCCAGCAGCTTAAGCGTCGGCTTTAGGTACTTC.

In regard to this clone: At one end, the junction sequence differs from germline, possibly due to a read error. The rearrangement links TRBV5-1 to TRBJ2-5; D remains ambiguous. This CDR3 spans 12 amino acids. CDR1 and CDR2 from the germline V gene are SGHRS and YFSETQ. This CDR3 is CASSWYQETQYF. The CDR3 DNA follows: TGCGCCAGCAGCTGGTACCAGGAGACCCAGTACTTC.